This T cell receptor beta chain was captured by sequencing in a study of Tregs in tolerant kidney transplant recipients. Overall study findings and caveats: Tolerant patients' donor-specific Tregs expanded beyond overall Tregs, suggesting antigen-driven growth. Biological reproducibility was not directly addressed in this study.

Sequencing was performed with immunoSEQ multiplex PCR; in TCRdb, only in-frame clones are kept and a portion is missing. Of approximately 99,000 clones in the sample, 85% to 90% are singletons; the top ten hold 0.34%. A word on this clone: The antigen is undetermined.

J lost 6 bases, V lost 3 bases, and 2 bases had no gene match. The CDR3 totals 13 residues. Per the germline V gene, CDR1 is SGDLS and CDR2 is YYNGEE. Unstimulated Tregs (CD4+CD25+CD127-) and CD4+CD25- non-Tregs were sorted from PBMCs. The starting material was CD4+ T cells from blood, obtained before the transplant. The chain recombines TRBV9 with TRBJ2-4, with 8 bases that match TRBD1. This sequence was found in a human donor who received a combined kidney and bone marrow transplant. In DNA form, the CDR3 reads TGTGCCAGCAGCGAGACAGGGGCAAACATTCAGTACTTC. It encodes CASSETGANIQYF. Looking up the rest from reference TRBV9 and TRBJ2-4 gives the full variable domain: DSGVTQTPKHLITATGQRVTLRCSPRSGDLSVYWYQQSLDQGLQFLIQYYNGEERAKGNILERFSAQQFPDLHSELNLSSLELGDSALYFCASSETGANIQYFGAGTRLSVL.